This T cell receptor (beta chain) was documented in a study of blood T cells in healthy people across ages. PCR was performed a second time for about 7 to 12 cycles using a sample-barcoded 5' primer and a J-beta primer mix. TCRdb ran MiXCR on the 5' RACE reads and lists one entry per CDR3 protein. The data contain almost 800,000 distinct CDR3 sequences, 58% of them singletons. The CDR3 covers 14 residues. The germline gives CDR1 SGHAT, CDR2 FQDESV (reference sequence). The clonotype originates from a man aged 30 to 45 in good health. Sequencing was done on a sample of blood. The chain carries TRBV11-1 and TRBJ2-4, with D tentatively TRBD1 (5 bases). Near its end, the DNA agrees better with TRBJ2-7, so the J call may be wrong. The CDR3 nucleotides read TGTGCCAGCAGCTTAGGACGCAGGGTCTACGAGCAGTACTTC. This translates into CASSLGRRVYEQYF.